The clone carrying this T cell receptor beta chain occurred many times. What it binds is unknown. This sample was included in a study of beta chain features in type 1 diabetes. In total, each donor contributed a single heparinised blood draw that averaged around 110 mL. Sorted CD4+ subsets: naive, central memory, regulatory, stem cell-like memory (CD45RO/CCR7/CD25/CD127/CD95/CD27 panel). The germline V gene has CDR1 LGHNA and CDR2 YSLEER. Unmatched junction bases numbered 1, after V lost 4 bases and J lost 6 bases. CDR3 size: 12 residues. Study-wide findings and caveats: At VDJ recombination sites, type 1 diabetes patients had fewer insertions and more deleted nucleotides.

Since all of the isolated RNA was reverse transcribed, expressed TCRB transcripts were what got sequenced. About 3.4 million reads on average were seen across naive, central memory and regulatory T cell samples. Some clones are missing from TCRdb's copy, which holds only in-frame ones; the method was immunoSEQ multiplex PCR. This table holds 150,000 to 180,000 clones, about 7.3% found once. Sequences were obtained from central memory CD4+ T cells from blood. The TCR was taken from a man between 18 and 35 years old in good health. The chain links TRBV4-3 to TRBJ2-7; 9 nucleotides line up with TRBD2. The CDR3 sequence: CASSRRGGEQYF. CDR3 nucleotide sequence: TGCGCCAGCAGCCGGCGGGGGGGCGAGCAGTACTTC.